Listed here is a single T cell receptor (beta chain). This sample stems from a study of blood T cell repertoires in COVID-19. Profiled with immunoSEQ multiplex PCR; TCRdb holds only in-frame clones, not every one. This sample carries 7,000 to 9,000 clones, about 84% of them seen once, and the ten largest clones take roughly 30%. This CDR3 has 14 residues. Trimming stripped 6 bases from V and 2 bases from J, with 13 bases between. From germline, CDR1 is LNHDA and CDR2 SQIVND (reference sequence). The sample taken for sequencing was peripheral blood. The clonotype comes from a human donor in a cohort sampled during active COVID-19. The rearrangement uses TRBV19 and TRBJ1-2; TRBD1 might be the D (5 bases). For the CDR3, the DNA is TGTGCCAGTAGGGTGGACACAGCGAACTATGGCTACACCTTC. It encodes CASRVDTANYGYTF.